This entry describes one T cell receptor beta chain. Antigen: not known. These data come from a study of cytomegalovirus exposure and HLA in healthy donors. Study context: There were roughly 80 million unique TCRs (from HLA-typed donors) in an early data release. Findings and caveats of the study: Earlier results showed most TCR beta V segments being productive about 90% or about 30% of the time. Most sequenced TCRs were rare (though some public TCRs occurred in many donors).

Participants comprised healthy donors of bone marrow. Trimming removed 1 base from V and 9 bases from J, with 19 bases in between. This CDR3 region has 15 residues. Per the germline V gene, CDR1 is LNHDA and CDR2 is SQIVND (reference sequence). PCR amplification relied on 60 Vbeta primers (plus 13 Jbeta primers). Method: immunoSEQ multiplex PCR; TCRdb's copy keeps in-frame clones and lacks some. Seen here are 130,000 or so clones, roughly 8.8% observed once, and the top ten hold approximately 7.5%. The sample comprised PBMCs. The rearrangement uses TRBV19 and TRBJ2-7; the D gene is possibly TRBD1 (7 bases). This TCR was recovered from a woman aged 40 to 50 in good health and CMV-seropositive. In nucleotides, the CDR3 is TGTGCCAGTAGTATAGGGGGAGGAGGGGGCGAGATGCAGTACTTC. It yields the protein CASSIGGGGGEMQYF.